Below, one T cell receptor (beta chain) is given with its context. Its antigen is currently unknown. This entry comes from a study of T cells after yellow fever vaccination. Study details: SMART-Seq v4 Ultra Low Input served to prepare low-cell-number fractions. Points from the study as a whole: After the booster, 96% of CD4 and about nine tenths of CD8 primary-response clones were re-detected.

As TCR cDNA was made by 5'RACE template switching, a universal primer site and UMIs were added. One entry per CDR3 protein results from TCRdb running MiXCR on the 5' RACE reads. The sample lists approximately 550,000 distinct CDR3 sequences; 15% to 20% were seen once. The sequence was collected from a man aged 25-45 years who received the YFV17D yellow fever vaccine. Here the sequenced sample was PBMCs, taken 15 days after the yellow fever booster vaccination.

CDR3 sequence (DNA): TGTGCCAGCAGCTTAGCGTTCGGGGCGTGGGAGACCCAGTACTTC. This sequence encodes CASSLAFGAWETQYF. The rearrangement uses TRBV7-8 and TRBJ2-5; D is tentatively TRBD1 or TRBD2 (5 bases each). Trimming shortened V by 0 bases and J by 5 bases, and 13 bases separated the two germline ends. This CDR3 spans 15 amino acids. The germline gives CDR1 SGHVS, CDR2 FQNEAQ.